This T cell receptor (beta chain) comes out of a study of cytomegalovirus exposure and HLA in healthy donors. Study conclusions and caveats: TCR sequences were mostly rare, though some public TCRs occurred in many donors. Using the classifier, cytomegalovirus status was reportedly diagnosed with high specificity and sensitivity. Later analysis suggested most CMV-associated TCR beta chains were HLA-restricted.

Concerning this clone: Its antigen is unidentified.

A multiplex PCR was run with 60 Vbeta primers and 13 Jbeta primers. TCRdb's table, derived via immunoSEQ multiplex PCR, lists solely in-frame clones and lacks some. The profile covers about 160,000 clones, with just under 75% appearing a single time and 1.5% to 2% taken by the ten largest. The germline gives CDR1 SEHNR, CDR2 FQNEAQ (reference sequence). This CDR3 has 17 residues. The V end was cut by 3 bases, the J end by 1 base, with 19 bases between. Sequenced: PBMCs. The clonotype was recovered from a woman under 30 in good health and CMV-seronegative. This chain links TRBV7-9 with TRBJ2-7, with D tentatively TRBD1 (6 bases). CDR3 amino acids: CASSLGWGGDTSYEQYF. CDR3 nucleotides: TGTGCCAGCAGCTTGGGGTGGGGTGGGGACACATCCTACGAGCAGTACTTC.